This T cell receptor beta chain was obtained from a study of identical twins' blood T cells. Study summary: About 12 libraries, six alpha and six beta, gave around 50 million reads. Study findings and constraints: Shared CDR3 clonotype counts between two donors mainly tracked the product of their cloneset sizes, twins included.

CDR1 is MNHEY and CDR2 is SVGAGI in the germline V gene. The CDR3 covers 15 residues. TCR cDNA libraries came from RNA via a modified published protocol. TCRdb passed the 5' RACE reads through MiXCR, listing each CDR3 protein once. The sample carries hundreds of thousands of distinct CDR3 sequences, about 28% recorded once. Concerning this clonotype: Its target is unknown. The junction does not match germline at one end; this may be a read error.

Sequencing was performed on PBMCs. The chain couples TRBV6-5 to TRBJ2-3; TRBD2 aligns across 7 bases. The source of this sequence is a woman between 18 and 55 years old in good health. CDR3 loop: CVSSYCGSGQDTQCF. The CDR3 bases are TGTGTCAGCAGTTACTGCGGGAGTGGGCAGGATACGCAGTGTTTT.